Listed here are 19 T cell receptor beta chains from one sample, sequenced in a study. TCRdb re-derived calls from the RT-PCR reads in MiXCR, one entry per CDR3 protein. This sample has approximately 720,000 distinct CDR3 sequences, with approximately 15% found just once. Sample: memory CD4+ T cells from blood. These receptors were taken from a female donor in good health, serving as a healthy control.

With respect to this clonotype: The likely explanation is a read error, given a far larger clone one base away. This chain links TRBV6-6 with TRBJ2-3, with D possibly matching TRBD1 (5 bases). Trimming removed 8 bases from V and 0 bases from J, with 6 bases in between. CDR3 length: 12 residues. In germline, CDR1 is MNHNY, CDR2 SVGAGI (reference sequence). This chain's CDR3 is CASWGSTDTQYF. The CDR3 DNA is TGTGCCAGCTGGGGCAGCACAGATACGCAGTATTTT.

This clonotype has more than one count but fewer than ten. The CDR3 coding sequence is TGTGCCAGCTCACACGGACAGGGTATCACTGAAGCTTTCTTT. This gives the protein CASSHGQGITEAFF. The chain joins TRBV18 to TRBJ1-1, with 8 nucleotides matching TRBD1. This CDR3 comprises 14 residues. V dropped 4 bases and J dropped 4; count of bases not matched to a gene: 5. Germline V gene sequence: CDR1 KGHSH, CDR2 LQKENI.

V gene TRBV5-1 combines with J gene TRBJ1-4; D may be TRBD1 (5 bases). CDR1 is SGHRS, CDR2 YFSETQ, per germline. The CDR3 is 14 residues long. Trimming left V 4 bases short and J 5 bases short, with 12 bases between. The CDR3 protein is CASSRIPGNEKLFF. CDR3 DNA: TGCGCCAGCAGCCGGATACCAGGGAATGAAAAACTGTTTTTT.

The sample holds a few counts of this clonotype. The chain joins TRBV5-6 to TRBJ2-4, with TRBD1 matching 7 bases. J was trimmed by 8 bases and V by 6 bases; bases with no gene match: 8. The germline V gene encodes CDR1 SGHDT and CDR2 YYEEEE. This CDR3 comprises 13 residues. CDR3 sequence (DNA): TGTGCCAGCACGTTAGACAGGGTGGACATTCAGTACTTC. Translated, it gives CASTLDRVDIQYF.

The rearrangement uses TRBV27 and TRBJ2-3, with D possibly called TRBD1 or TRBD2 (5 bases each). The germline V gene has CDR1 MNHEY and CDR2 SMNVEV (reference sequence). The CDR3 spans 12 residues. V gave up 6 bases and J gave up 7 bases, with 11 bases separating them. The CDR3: CASSPRGHTQYF. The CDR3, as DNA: TGTGCCAGCAGCCCACGGGGCCATACGCAGTATTTT.

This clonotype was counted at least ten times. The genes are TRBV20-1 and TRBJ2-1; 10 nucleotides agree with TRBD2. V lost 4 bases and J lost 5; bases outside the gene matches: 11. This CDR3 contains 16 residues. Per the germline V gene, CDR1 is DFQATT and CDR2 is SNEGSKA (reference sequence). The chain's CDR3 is CSANRVASGGHNEQFF. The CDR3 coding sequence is TGCAGTGCTAACCGGGTGGCTAGCGGGGGTCACAATGAGCAGTTCTTC.

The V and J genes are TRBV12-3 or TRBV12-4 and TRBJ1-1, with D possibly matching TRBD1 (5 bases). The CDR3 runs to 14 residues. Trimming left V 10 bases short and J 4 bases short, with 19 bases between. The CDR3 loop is CATKPIGAGTEAFF. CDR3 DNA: TGTGCCACCAAACCGATAGGGGCAGGCACTGAAGCTTTCTTT.

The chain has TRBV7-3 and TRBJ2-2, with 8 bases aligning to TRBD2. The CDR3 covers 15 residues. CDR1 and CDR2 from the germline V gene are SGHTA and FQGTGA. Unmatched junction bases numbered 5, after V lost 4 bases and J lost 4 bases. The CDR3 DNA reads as TGTGCCAGCAGCTCGCAGACTAGCGCCACCGGGGAGCTGTTTTTT. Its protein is CASSSQTSATGELFF.

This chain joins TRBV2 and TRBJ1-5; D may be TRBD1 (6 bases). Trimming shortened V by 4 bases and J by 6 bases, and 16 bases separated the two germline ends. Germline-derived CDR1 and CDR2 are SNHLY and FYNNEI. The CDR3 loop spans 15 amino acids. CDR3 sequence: CASSVNPGVAQPQHF. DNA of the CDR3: TGTGCCAGCAGTGTAAACCCAGGGGTAGCTCAGCCCCAGCATTTT.

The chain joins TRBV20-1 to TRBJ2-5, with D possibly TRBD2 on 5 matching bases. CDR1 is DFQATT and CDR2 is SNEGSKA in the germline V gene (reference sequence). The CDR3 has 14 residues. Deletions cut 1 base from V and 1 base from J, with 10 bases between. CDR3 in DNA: TGCAGTGCTAGAGGGCTAGCTACCCAAGAGACCCAGTACTTC. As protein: CSARGLATQETQYF.

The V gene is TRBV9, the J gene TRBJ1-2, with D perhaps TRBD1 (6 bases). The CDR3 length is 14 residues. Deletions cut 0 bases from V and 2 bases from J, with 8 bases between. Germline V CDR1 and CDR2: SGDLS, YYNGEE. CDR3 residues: CASSVEQGNYGYTF. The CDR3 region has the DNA TGTGCCAGCAGCGTAGAACAGGGCAACTATGGCTACACCTTC.

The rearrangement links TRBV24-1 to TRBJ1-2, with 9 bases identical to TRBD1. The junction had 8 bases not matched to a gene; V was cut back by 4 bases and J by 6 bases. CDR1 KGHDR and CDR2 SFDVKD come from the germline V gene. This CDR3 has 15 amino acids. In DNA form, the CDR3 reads TGTGCCACCAGTGAGACCGGGACAGGGTACAATGGCTACACCTTC. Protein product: CATSETGTGYNGYTF.

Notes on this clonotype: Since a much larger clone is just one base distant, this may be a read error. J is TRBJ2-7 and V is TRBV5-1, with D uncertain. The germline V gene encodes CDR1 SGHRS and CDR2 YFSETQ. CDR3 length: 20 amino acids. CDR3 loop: CASSFRVTQSGQNVSYEQHF. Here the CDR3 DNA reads TGCGCCAGCAGCTTTAGAGTTACGCAGTCCGGGCAAAACGTCTCCTACGAGCAGCACTTC.

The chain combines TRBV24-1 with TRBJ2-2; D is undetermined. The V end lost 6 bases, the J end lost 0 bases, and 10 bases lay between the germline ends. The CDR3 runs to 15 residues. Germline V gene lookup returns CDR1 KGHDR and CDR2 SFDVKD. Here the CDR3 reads CATSPTGPNTGELFF. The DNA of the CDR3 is TGTGCCACCAGTCCTACTGGACCGAACACCGGGGAGCTGTTTTTT.

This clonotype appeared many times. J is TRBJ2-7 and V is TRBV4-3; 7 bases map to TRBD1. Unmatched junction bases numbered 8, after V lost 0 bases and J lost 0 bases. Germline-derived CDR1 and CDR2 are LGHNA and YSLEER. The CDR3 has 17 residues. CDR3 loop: CASSQDSTGRSSYEQYF. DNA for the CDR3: TGCGCCAGCAGCCAAGATTCGACAGGGAGAAGCTCCTACGAGCAGTACTTC.

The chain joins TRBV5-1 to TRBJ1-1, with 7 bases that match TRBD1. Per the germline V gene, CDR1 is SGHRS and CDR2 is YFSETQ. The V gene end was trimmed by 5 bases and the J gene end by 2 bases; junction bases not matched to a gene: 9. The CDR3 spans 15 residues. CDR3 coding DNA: TGCGCCAGCAGTGGAACGACAGGGTATAACACTGAAGCTTTCTTT. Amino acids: CASSGTTGYNTEAFF.

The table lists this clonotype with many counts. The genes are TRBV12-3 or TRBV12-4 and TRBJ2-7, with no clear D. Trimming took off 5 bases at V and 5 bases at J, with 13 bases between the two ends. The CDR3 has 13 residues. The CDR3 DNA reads TGTGCCAGCAGTCCATTGGGGTTTCACGAGCAGTACTTC. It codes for CASSPLGFHEQYF.

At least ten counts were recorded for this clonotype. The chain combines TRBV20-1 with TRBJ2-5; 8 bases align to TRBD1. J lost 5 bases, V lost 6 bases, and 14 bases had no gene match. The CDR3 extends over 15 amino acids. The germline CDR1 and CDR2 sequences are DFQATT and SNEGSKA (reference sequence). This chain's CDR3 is CSALRGQGTSETQYF. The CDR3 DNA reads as TGCAGTGCCCTCCGTGGACAGGGTACATCGGAGACCCAGTACTTC.

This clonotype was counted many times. CDR3 DNA: TGTGCCAGCAGTACGGGGGCGTCAGGCTACACCTTC. This encodes CASSTGASGYTF. This chain connects TRBV6-5 to TRBJ1-2; tentatively, D is TRBD1 (6 bases). The CDR3 consists of 12 residues. The germline V gene encodes CDR1 MNHEY and CDR2 SVGAGI. V lost 5 bases and J lost 8, with 12 bases in between.